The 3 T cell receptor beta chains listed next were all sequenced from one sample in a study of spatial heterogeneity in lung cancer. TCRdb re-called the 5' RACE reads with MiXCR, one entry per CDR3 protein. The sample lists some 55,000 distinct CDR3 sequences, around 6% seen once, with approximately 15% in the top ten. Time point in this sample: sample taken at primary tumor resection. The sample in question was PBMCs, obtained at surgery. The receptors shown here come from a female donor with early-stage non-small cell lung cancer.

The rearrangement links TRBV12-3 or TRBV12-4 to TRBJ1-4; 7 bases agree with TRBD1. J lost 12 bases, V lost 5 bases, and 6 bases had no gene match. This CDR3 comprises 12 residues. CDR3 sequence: CASSPDRVQLFF. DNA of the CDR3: TGTGCCAGCAGTCCCGACAGGGTGCAACTGTTTTTT.

The DNA for the CDR3 is TGCGCCAGCAGCCTAGAGGGACAGGTGCCCTTCTATGTCAATGAGCAGTTCTTC. This encodes CASSLEGQVPFYVNEQFF. The V call is TRBV5-1, the J call TRBJ2-1; 8 bases are a match to TRBD1. The CDR3 is 18 residues long. Losses at the gene ends were 4 bases for V and 6 bases for J; bases not matched to a gene: 18. The germline V gene has CDR1 SGHRS and CDR2 YFSETQ.

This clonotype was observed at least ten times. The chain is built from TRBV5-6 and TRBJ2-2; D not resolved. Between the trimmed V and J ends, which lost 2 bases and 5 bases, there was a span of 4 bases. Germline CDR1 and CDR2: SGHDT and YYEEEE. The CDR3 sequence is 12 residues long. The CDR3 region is CASSLETGELFF. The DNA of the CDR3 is TGTGCCAGCAGCTTAGAAACCGGGGAGCTGTTTTTT.